Below are 10 T cell receptor beta chains sequenced from a single sample in a study of blood T cell repertoires in COVID-19. Sequenced by immunoSEQ multiplex PCR; TCRdb stores in-frame clones only, minus some. The sample includes about 170,000 clones, 86% of them seen just once. The sample consisted of peripheral blood. The receptors here all came from a man aged 45-65 years with active or convalescent COVID-19.

The gene calls are TRBV7-9 and TRBJ1-5; 7 bases fit TRBD1. This CDR3 contains 14 residues. Germline CDR1 and CDR2: SEHNR and FQNEAQ (reference sequence). Trimming took 5 bases from V and 9 from J; bases not matched to a gene: 10. The CDR3 loop is CASSTDRVHRPQHF. CDR3 sequence (DNA): TGTGCCAGCAGCACCGACAGGGTCCATCGGCCCCAGCATTTT.

This rearrangement joins TRBV30 to TRBJ2-6; D may be TRBD1 (5 bases). The CDR3 totals 14 residues. Trimming left V 4 bases short and J 0 bases short, with 7 bases between. CDR1 GTSNPN and CDR2 SVGIG come from the germline V gene (reference sequence). CDR3 residues: CAWTGISGANVLTF. The CDR3 DNA is TGTGCCTGGACAGGGATCTCTGGGGCCAACGTCCTGACTTTC. Full variable domain (missing parts from reference TRBV30 and TRBJ2-6): SQTIHQWPATLVQPVGSPLSLECTVEGTSNPNLYWYRQAAGRGLQLLFYSVGIGQISSEVPQNLSASRPQDRQFILSSKKLLLSDSGFYLCAWTGISGANVLTFGAGSRLTVL.

This clone was seen once. This rearrangement joins TRBV19 to TRBJ1-5, with TRBD1 identical over 9 bases. The CDR3 contains 17 residues. Germline V CDR1 and CDR2: LNHDA, SQIVND (reference sequence). Losses at the gene ends were 4 bases for V and 1 base for J; bases not matched to a gene: 8. The DNA of the CDR3 is TGTGCCAGTAGTACCACAGGGGGCACGCTGAGCAATCAGCCCCAGCATTTT. This encodes CASSTTGGTLSNQPQHF. Based on the CDR3 plus reference TRBV19 and TRBJ1-5, the full variable domain is DGGITQSPKYLFRKEGQNVTLSCEQNLNHDAMYWYRQDPGQGLRLIYYSQIVNDFQKGDIAEGYSVSREKKESFPLTVTSAQKNPTAFYLCASSTTGGTLSNQPQHFGDGTRLSIL.

The chain recombines TRBV19 with TRBJ1-5; D is uncertain. V was clipped by 3 bases and J by 4 bases, with 7 bases between them. CDR3 length equals 13 residues. Germline-derived CDR1 and CDR2 are LNHDA and SQIVND (reference sequence). The CDR3 loop reads CASSMRRNQPQHF. CDR3 DNA sequence: TGTGCCAGTAGTATGAGGAGGAATCAGCCCCAGCATTTT.

V and J are TRBV5-5 and TRBJ2-4, with 13 bases identical to TRBD2. The J segment lost 16 bases and the V segment lost 3 bases, leaving 7 bases of the junction unmatched. The germline V gene has CDR1 SGHKS and CDR2 YYEKEE (reference sequence). This CDR3 is built from 13 residues. The CDR3 protein is CASSSTSGGPKYF. The CDR3 coding sequence is TGTGCCAGCAGCTCGACTAGCGGGGGGCCGAAATACTTC.

This clone was seen more than once but under ten times. V is TRBV24-1 and J is TRBJ1-2; 9 positions agree with TRBD1. CDR3 size: 15 residues. The trim removed 3 bases at V and 4 bases at J, leaving 5 bases unmatched. The germline V gene has CDR1 KGHDR and CDR2 SFDVKD. The CDR3 bases are TGTGCCACCAGTGATACCACAGGGGGCGTCTATGGCTACACCTTC. Encoded protein: CATSDTTGGVYGYTF.

For the CDR3, the DNA is TGTGCCAGCAGCGTCAGCAGGGGCAATCAGCCCCAGCATTTT. Encoded protein: CASSVSRGNQPQHF. The chain uses TRBV7-2 and TRBJ1-5; TRBD1 is a possible D gene (5 bases). The germline V and J ends were trimmed by 5 bases and 2 bases, with 10 bases remaining between them. This CDR3 is built from 14 residues. The germline V gene has CDR1 SGHTA and CDR2 FQGNSA.

The CDR3, as DNA: TGCAGCGTTGAAGAGGGGGCGGGTGGCTACACCTTC. It translates to CSVEEGAGGYTF. The V and J genes are TRBV29-1 and TRBJ1-2; a possible D gene is TRBD1 (6 bases). Germline-derived CDR1 and CDR2 are SQVTM and ANQGSEA. Trimming took off 0 bases at V and 7 bases at J, with 9 bases between the two ends. The CDR3 spans 12 residues.

V gene TRBV4-2 combines with J gene TRBJ2-7; 13 bases align to TRBD2. V was pared by 4 bases and J by 2 bases, with 5 bases of the junction left unmatched. In germline, CDR1 is LGHNA, CDR2 YNFKEQ. The CDR3 has 16 residues. CDR3 DNA sequence: TGTGCCAGCAGCCTGGGGACTAGCGGGGTCACCTACGAGCAGTACTTC. This gives the protein CASSLGTSGVTYEQYF.

This sequence joins TRBV5-6 and TRBJ1-6; 7 bases are a match to TRBD1. Per the germline V gene, CDR1 is SGHDT and CDR2 is YYEEEE. The CDR3 length is 14 residues. The junction had 0 bases not matched to a gene; V was cut back by 0 bases and J by 6 bases. CDR3 region: CASSLDRGNSPLHF. In DNA, the CDR3 is TGTGCCAGCAGCTTGGACAGGGGTAATTCACCCCTCCACTTT.